This T cell receptor beta chain was sequenced in a study of human T cells and chemical hapten exposure (dated by TCRdb to the early 2020s). For context, the study as a whole: Libraries were combined into a pool for sequencing, and differences in TCR yield between samples came mainly from small differences in library volumes within the pool. Both TCR alpha and TCR beta chains were sequenced from each blood RNA sample. The study tracked peripheral blood TCR repertoire changes in vivo during primary and secondary sensitization to the hapten diphenylcyclopropenone (DPC) in alopecia patients.

The CDR3, from cysteine to phenylalanine, totals 14 residues. Just the 42-base CDR3 DNA is kept, in frame starting at base 1. In the germline V gene (reference sequence), CDR1 corresponds to DFQATT and CDR2 to SNEGSKA. Trimming costs V 3 bases and J 0 bases, and their ends lie 10 bases apart. Libraries were built with RACE. TCRdb lists the instrument as NextSeq 500. During library preparation, unique molecular identifiers were attached to individual cDNA molecules so that TCRs could be counted quantitatively and reproducibly. The authors' analysis ran thus. The median number of TCRs per sample was over 85,000, ranging from roughly 23,224 to 690,600. The Decombinator software suite was used to annotate V, J and CDR3 in the TCR reads. For the PS versus PT1 abundance plots, all samples were subsampled to the same number of TCRs (28,000). Expanded TCRs were defined as absent before sensitization and observed at least eight times at the 2-week time point. Starting from the raw public reads, TCRdb applied fastp trimming at Q25, assembled clones with MiXCR and retained in-frame beta chains. Each entry is one CDR3 protein sequence, shown with its most common DNA and genes. TCRdb, not the original authors, processed these V and J calls. This sample comprises approximately 81,000 distinct CDR3 sequences, roughly 8.7% of them detected only once. The ten largest clones take up more than 1.5% of the sample.

Interpreted using the paper, the time point label stands for: healthy volunteer bleed at 6 weeks. Total RNA was extracted from unfractionated whole blood collected in Tempus Blood RNA tubes. Five healthy volunteers acted as controls for TCR sequencing and had blood drawn at day 0, 2 weeks and 6 weeks. This clonotype was counted only a few times. What this receptor recognizes is not known. The record has no base qualities; no much larger clone is one base away. What the authors observed across the whole study: DPC sensitization did not change the number of TCRs with a frequency above 1 in 1000, and there was no evidence of changes in global repertoire structure. Repeated subsampling changed both the strength of the expansion versus patch-test correlation and the threshold at which the correlation became significant.

This TCR derives from a male donor in good health. Some clones in this sample may be carry-over from other donors' samples. Sequencing was performed on whole blood. In this chain, TRBV20-1 is recombined with TRBJ2-3; TRBD2 is a weak D gene call, 6 bases matching. The DNA sequence is TGCAGTGCTAGTCTAGCGACTAGCACAGATACGCAGTATTTT. Its amino acids are CSASLATSTDTQYF.